The 28 T cell receptor beta chains listed next were all sequenced from one sample in a study of cytomegalovirus exposure and HLA in healthy donors. The PCR employed 60 Vbeta primers together with 13 Jbeta primers. Sequencing used immunoSEQ multiplex PCR; TCRdb keeps in-frame clones, though not all of them. The sample lists 90,000 to 150,000 clones, about 76% occurring once. What was sequenced was PBMCs. The receptor set was obtained from a woman between 40 and 55 years old in good health and CMV-seropositive.

The V and J genes are TRBV6-1 and TRBJ1-1; D uncertain. This CDR3 region has 12 residues. Germline CDR1 reads MNHNS; CDR2 reads SASEGT. V lost 7 bases, J lost 4 bases, and 10 bases lay in between. Here the CDR3 reads CASTRLGTEAFF. The CDR3 nucleotides are TGTGCCAGCACTAGATTAGGCACTGAAGCTTTCTTT.

The CDR3 sequence: CASSSHRGSDEQFF. CDR3 coding DNA: TGTGCCAGCAGTTCTCACAGGGGTAGCGATGAGCAGTTCTTC. The rearrangement links TRBV27 to TRBJ2-1; 7 positions match TRBD1. The ends lost 4 bases at V and 8 bases at J; junction bases unmatched: 8. Germline V gene data show CDR1 as MNHEY and CDR2 as SMNVEV (reference sequence). This CDR3 is 14 amino acids long.

This rearrangement joins TRBV4-1 to TRBJ2-5; 9 bases agree with TRBD1. The CDR3 is 15 residues long. In germline, CDR1 is MGHRA, CDR2 YSYEKL. After removal of 3 bases from V and 4 bases from J, the junction contained 6 bases not matched to a gene. The CDR3 reads CASSHLGQGTETQYF. In DNA, the CDR3 is TGCGCCAGCAGCCATCTGGGACAGGGTACAGAGACCCAGTACTTC.

The CDR3 nucleotides are TGTGCCAGCAGTTTATCGGCAGGGGCGGTAACTGAAGCTTTCTTT. Protein: CASSLSAGAVTEAFF. The rearrangement joins TRBV27 to TRBJ1-1; D might be TRBD1 (6 bases). V was pared by 0 bases and J by 5 bases, with 13 bases between. The CDR3 loop spans 15 amino acids. From germline, CDR1 is MNHEY and CDR2 SMNVEV (reference sequence).

CDR3 DNA: TGCGCCAGCAGCCAAGAGCTTCTTCTAGCGGGGAACAATGAGCAGTTCTTC. It encodes CASSQELLLAGNNEQFF. The chain recombines TRBV4-1 with TRBJ2-1, with 9 bases identical to TRBD2. Looked up from germline, CDR1 is MGHRA and CDR2 is YSYEKL. Losses at the gene ends were 0 bases for V and 5 bases for J; bases not matched to a gene: 8. The CDR3 sequence is 17 residues long.

The rearrangement uses TRBV19 and TRBJ1-2; D may be TRBD1 (6 bases). The CDR3 contains 13 residues. CDR1 LNHDA and CDR2 SQIVND come from the germline V gene (reference sequence). The V gene lost 7 bases and the J gene lost 4 bases, with 13 bases spanning the gap. The CDR3 region is CASNPGQLYGYTF. CDR3 in DNA: TGTGCCAGTAACCCAGGACAGCTCTATGGCTACACCTTC.

The V and J genes are TRBV5-1 and TRBJ2-4; TRBD1 matches at 8 bases. The CDR3 is 13 residues long. The germline V gene encodes CDR1 SGHRS and CDR2 YFSETQ. V was pared by 4 bases and J by 5 bases, with 2 bases of the junction left unmatched. CDR3 sequence: CASSPGQENIQYF. For the CDR3, the DNA is TGCGCCAGCAGCCCGGGACAGGAAAACATTCAGTACTTC.

This chain uses TRBV5-1 with TRBJ1-2; D is possibly TRBD1 (5 bases). Trimming took 2 bases from V and 3 from J, leaving 5 bases between them. The CDR3 consists of 12 residues. Germline CDR1 reads SGHRS; CDR2 reads YFSETQ. Here the CDR3 reads CASSLGDYGYTF. CDR3 DNA: TGCGCCAGCAGCTTAGGGGACTATGGCTACACCTTC. The full variable domain, its missing parts supplied by reference TRBV5-1 and TRBJ1-2, is KAGVTQTPRYLIKTRGQQVTLSCSPISGHRSVSWYQQTPGQGLQFLFEYFSETQRNKGNFPGRFSGRQFSNSRSEMNVSTLELGDSALYLCASSLGDYGYTFGSGTRLTVV.

This clone was recorded only once. J is TRBJ1-2 and V is TRBV7-9, with unresolved D. Per the germline V gene, CDR1 is SEHNR and CDR2 is FQNEAQ (reference sequence). V lost 6 bases and J 8 bases, leaving 13 bases between the germline ends. The CDR3 contains 12 residues. CDR3 loop: CASRKGGEGYTF. The CDR3, as DNA: TGTGCCAGCAGGAAGGGCGGGGAGGGCTACACCTTC.

The chain carries TRBV29-1 and TRBJ2-2, with 8 bases identical to TRBD2. The V gene end was trimmed by 6 bases and the J gene end by 4 bases; junction bases not matched to a gene: 7. This CDR3 spans 14 amino acids. Germline CDR1 SQVTM, CDR2 ANQGSEA. This CDR3 reads CSVFGGGLTGELFF. The CDR3 bases are TGCAGCGTCTTCGGGGGGGGACTCACCGGGGAGCTGTTTTTT.

This chain joins TRBV9 and TRBJ2-1, with D perhaps matching TRBD1 (5 bases). Deletions cut 1 base from V and 8 bases from J, with 13 bases between. This CDR3 spans 14 amino acids. CDR1 is SGDLS and CDR2 is YYNGEE in the germline V gene. In DNA form, the CDR3 reads TGTGCCAGCAGCGTAAGATCCAGGGTCGATGAGCAGTTCTTC. Amino acid sequence: CASSVRSRVDEQFF.

The chain has TRBV4-1 and TRBJ2-1; 8 bases match TRBD1. CDR1 and CDR2 (germline): MGHRA, YSYEKL. Trimming at V came to 1 base and at J to 7 bases, leaving 3 bases not matched to a gene. The CDR3 extends over 14 amino acids. Here the CDR3 DNA reads TGCGCCAGCAGCCAAGTAGGACAGGGAAATGAGCAGTTCTTC. Residues: CASSQVGQGNEQFF.

The chain links TRBV10-3 to TRBJ1-5; possibly TRBD1 for D (6 bases). Germline lookup yields CDR1 ENHRY and CDR2 SYGVKD. With 10 bases removed from V and 0 bases from J, the gap between germline ends came to 10 bases. The CDR3 is made up of 13 amino acids. The CDR3 reads CASTQGSNQPQHF. The CDR3 nucleotides read TGTGCCAGCACACAGGGTAGCAATCAGCCCCAGCATTTT.

The chain joins TRBV2 to TRBJ1-5, with D unresolved. The CDR3 has 14 amino acids. Germline values: CDR1 SNHLY, CDR2 FYNNEI. V was trimmed by 7 bases and J by 0 bases, leaving 10 bases between them. CDR3 amino acids: CASTELLSNQPQHF. The CDR3 DNA reads as TGTGCCAGCACAGAACTACTTAGCAATCAGCCCCAGCATTTT.

V usage is TRBV7-9 and J usage is TRBJ1-2, with 9 bases lining up with TRBD1. The germline V gene has CDR1 SEHNR and CDR2 FQNEAQ (reference sequence). This CDR3 comprises 18 residues. Trimming cost V 0 bases and J 0 bases; bases outside gene matches: 8. The CDR3 DNA sequence: TGTGCCAGCAGCTTAGCGCGGGGACAGGGAACAACTAACTATGGCTACACCTTC. This encodes CASSLARGQGTTNYGYTF.

The rearrangement links TRBV5-6 to TRBJ2-5, with D unresolved. The CDR3 contains 12 residues. Germline values: CDR1 SGHDT, CDR2 YYEEEE. Trimming pared 2 bases from V and 5 bases from J, leaving 7 bases between. CDR3 DNA sequence: TGTGCCAGCAGCTTCATCGGGGAGACCCAGTACTTC. Translated, it gives CASSFIGETQYF.

In this sample, this clone turned up once. V gene TRBV6-4 combines with J gene TRBJ1-2; D gene unclear. The CDR3 spans 13 residues. The germline V gene encodes CDR1 MRHNA and CDR2 SNTAGT. Deletions cut 4 bases from V and 2 bases from J, with 8 bases between. As DNA, the CDR3 is TGTGCCAGCAGTGTTGAACTGAACTATGGCTACACCTTC. It translates to CASSVELNYGYTF.

The chain carries TRBV2 and TRBJ2-2, with 10 bases aligning to TRBD1. Germline CDR1 is SNHLY and CDR2 is FYNNEI. Trimming cost V 6 bases and J 4 bases; bases outside gene matches: 2. This CDR3 comprises 14 residues. CDR3: CASRDRGGTGELFF. The DNA of the CDR3 is TGTGCCAGCAGGGACAGGGGGGGCACCGGGGAGCTGTTTTTT. The complete variable domain, with remaining parts taken from reference TRBV2 and TRBJ2-2, reads EPEVTQTPSHQVTQMGQEVILRCVPISNHLYFYWYRQILGQKVEFLVSFYNNEISEKSEIFDDQFSVERPDGSNFTLKIRSTKLEDSAMYFCASRDRGGTGELFFGEGSRLTVL.

This clone occurred once. The chain joins TRBV2 to TRBJ1-4; 7 bases map to TRBD1. CDR3 length equals 12 residues. Germline CDR1 reads SNHLY; CDR2 reads FYNNEI. V lost 8 bases, J lost 8 bases, and 5 bases stayed unmatched. CDR3 sequence (DNA): TGTGCCAGCGACAGGGATGGAGAAAAACTGTTTTTT. Its translation: CASDRDGEKLFF.

The V gene is TRBV19, the J gene TRBJ2-7, with D hard to call. V lost 0 bases, J lost 1 base, and 7 bases lay in between. CDR3 length: 14 residues. Germline V gene data show CDR1 as LNHDA and CDR2 as SQIVND (reference sequence). The CDR3 is CASSIDPSSYEQYF. For the CDR3, the DNA is TGTGCCAGTAGTATAGACCCCAGTTCCTACGAGCAGTACTTC. The whole variable domain, filled in from reference TRBV19 and TRBJ2-7, reads DGGITQSPKYLFRKEGQNVTLSCEQNLNHDAMYWYRQDPGQGLRLIYYSQIVNDFQKGDIAEGYSVSREKKESFPLTVTSAQKNPTAFYLCASSIDPSSYEQYFGPGTRLTVT.

This clone was observed a single time. CDR3 nucleotide sequence: TGCGCCAGCACGCTCGGACAGGGCACCGTTAAAGCCTACGAGCAGTACTTC. It is translated as CASTLGQGTVKAYEQYF. This rearrangement joins TRBV5-1 to TRBJ2-7; 8 bases match TRBD1. Germline values: CDR1 SGHRS, CDR2 YFSETQ. V lost 6 bases and J lost 2; bases outside the gene matches: 16. The CDR3 runs to 17 residues.

This chain joins TRBV30 and TRBJ2-2, with TRBD2 as a possible D gene (6 bases). Trimming left V 3 bases short and J 8 bases short, with 10 bases between. CDR3 length equals 12 residues. CDR1 is GTSNPN and CDR2 is SVGIG in the germline V gene (reference sequence). CDR3 amino acids: CAWSSRGGELFF. CDR3 coding DNA: TGTGCCTGGAGCTCTCGGGGGGGGGAGCTGTTTTTT.

V and J are TRBV6-1 and TRBJ1-2; maybe TRBD1 (5 bases). Trimming cost V 1 base and J 4 bases, with 13 bases left between them. Germline V gene data show CDR1 as MNHNS and CDR2 as SASEGT. The CDR3 is made up of 15 amino acids. CDR3: CASSEGLVQAYGYTF. For the CDR3, the DNA is TGTGCCAGCAGTGAAGGTTTAGTACAGGCCTATGGCTACACCTTC.

This chain uses TRBV2 with TRBJ2-1, with 9 bases that match TRBD1. V was pared by 6 bases and J by 10 bases, with 7 bases of the junction left unmatched. CDR1 SNHLY and CDR2 FYNNEI come from the germline V gene. CDR3 size: 13 residues. The CDR3 protein is CASRLGTGSEQFF. The CDR3 region has the DNA TGTGCCAGCAGGCTAGGGACAGGGTCGGAGCAGTTCTTC.

The chain carries TRBV7-9 and TRBJ1-5; possible D gene TRBD1, 5 bases. Trimming took 3 bases from V and 6 from J, leaving 18 bases between them. The CDR3 spans 16 residues. Germline V gene sequence: CDR1 SEHNR, CDR2 FQNEAQ (reference sequence). The CDR3 coding sequence is TGTGCCAGCAGCTTTTTCGGCGGCAGGGTTGGTCAGCCCCAGCATTTT. It translates to CASSFFGGRVGQPQHF.

This clone was observed a handful of times. The V gene is TRBV29-1, the J gene TRBJ2-3, with D possibly matching TRBD2 (6 bases). CDR1 is SQVTM, CDR2 ANQGSEA, per germline. The CDR3 loop spans 13 amino acids. Trimming shortened V by 5 bases and J by 1 base, and 10 bases separated the two germline ends. CDR3 amino acids: CSVRDLRTDTQYF. Written as DNA, the CDR3 is TGCAGCGTTCGGGACTTACGCACAGATACGCAGTATTTT.

The V call is TRBV6-1, the J call TRBJ1-3; 7 positions agree with TRBD1. The CDR3 length is 17 residues. The ends lost 2 bases at V and 4 bases at J; junction bases unmatched: 11. Germline V gene lookup returns CDR1 MNHNS and CDR2 SASEGT. The CDR3 DNA reads TGTGCCAGCAGTGAAAGCTTACCAGGGGGAACGGGAAACACCATATATTTT. This translates into CASSESLPGGTGNTIYF.

The chain carries TRBV29-1 and TRBJ1-2; D not certain. V lost 6 bases and J lost 7, with 18 bases in between. Germline-derived CDR1 and CDR2 are SQVTM and ANQGSEA. The CDR3 loop spans 13 amino acids. The CDR3 coding sequence is TGCAGCGTCCTAGTTATTCCGGGTGGTGGCTACACCTTC. This codes for CSVLVIPGGGYTF. Full variable domain (outside the CDR3, taken from reference TRBV29-1 and TRBJ1-2): SAVISQKPSRDICQRGTSLTIQCQVDSQVTMMFWYRQQPGQSLTLIATANQGSEATYESGFVIDKFPISRPNLTFSTLTVSNMSPEDSSIYLCSVLVIPGGGYTFGSGTRLTVV.